This section outlines one T cell receptor (beta chain) sequence together with its context. Antigen: not known. Sequenced by immunoSEQ multiplex PCR; TCRdb stores in-frame clones only, minus some. The sample has tens of thousands of clones, approximately 94% seen once; the top ten hold 8.5% to 10%. With V trimmed by 5 bases and J by 0 bases, 7 bases remained unmatched. The germline CDR1 and CDR2 sequences are LNHDA and SQIVND (reference sequence). The CDR3 runs 15 residues. The sample originates from a study of OX40 agonist ivuxolimab in advanced cancers. Overall study results and limits: Some patients who did not respond also had low normalized T-cell clonal expansion. The investigators did not determine what antigen specificity the expanded peripheral T cells had.

The V gene is TRBV19, the J gene TRBJ2-7; 7 nucleotides match TRBD1. The sequencing here drew on CD4+ or CD8+ T cells sorted from blood, taken in a trial of the OX40 agonist ivuxolimab. This receptor was obtained from an adult with an advanced solid tumor such as melanoma, head and neck, liver or kidney cancer. The CDR3 is CASSSGQESSYEQYF. In DNA, the CDR3 is TGTGCCAGTAGTTCAGGACAGGAGAGCTCCTACGAGCAGTACTTC.